This entry describes one TCR beta chain. Its matching antigen is unknown. The CDR3 spans 17 residues. V was clipped by 6 bases and J by 0 bases; unmatched bases: 8. Germline lookup yields CDR1 MDHEN and CDR2 SYDVKM. Sequencing used immunoSEQ multiplex PCR; TCRdb keeps in-frame clones, though not all of them. This table holds more than 95,000 clones, around 88% found once. The data are from a study of T cell responses to AZD1222 COVID-19 vaccine. General study points: It should be noted that donors were predominantly white British and more often female, and clonal diversity was possibly underestimated. Repertoires were obtained solely post-peak T cell response. Spike-specific TCR breadth and depth both grew after two AZD1222 doses.

This clonotype originated in an adult in good health. Sequenced here: peripheral blood, sampled on day 0 of AZD1222 vaccination. The chain combines TRBV28 with TRBJ1-5, with 10 bases identical to TRBD1. CDR3: CASRTGGLGGSNQPQHF. CDR3 DNA sequence: TGTGCCAGCAGGACAGGGGGCTTAGGTGGTAGCAATCAGCCCCAGCATTTT.